The clone carrying this T cell receptor beta chain was recorded many times. No antigen is known for it. Quantitative 5'-RACE with molecular barcodes generated TCR beta libraries. TCRdb redid the calling of the 5' RACE reads with MiXCR, one entry per CDR3 protein. The sample lists 250,000 to 400,000 distinct CDR3 sequences, 9.5% to 13% occurring once. This sample is part of a study of CD8 T cells in ankylosing spondylitis. This CDR3 contains 15 residues. Trimming took 3 bases from V and 4 from J, leaving 18 bases between them. CDR1 and CDR2 from the germline V gene are DFQATT and SNEGSKA (reference sequence). General study results and limits: Earlier work had already found some motif variants in reactive arthritis synovial fluid and blood. Ankylosing spondylitis blood seemed to carry a telltale TCR beta motif made of several highly homologous variants. Significantly higher representation of disease-linked clones was reported for matched ankylosing spondylitis synovial fluid.

The chain employs TRBV20-1 and TRBJ2-5, with a tentative D call TRBD1 (6 bases). The clonotype comes from a female donor with ankylosing spondylitis or in good health (not recorded which). The specimen was blood, either unsorted or a sorted T cell fraction (not recorded which). The CDR3 coding sequence is TGCAGTGCTAGTGACAGCAAGCAGGGGAGAGAGACCCAGTACTTC. It yields the protein CSASDSKQGRETQYF.